What follows is one TCR beta chain and its context. This sample was taken from a study of T cells in localized non-small cell lung cancer. The repertoire was sequenced with immunoSEQ multiplex PCR; TCRdb's copy has only in-frame clones and lacks some. The sample consists of roughly 3,800 clones, roughly 29% of them appearing once. The germline gives CDR1 LNHDA, CDR2 SQIVND (reference sequence). The CDR3 is 15 amino acids. The V end was cut by 7 bases, the J end by 6 bases, with 19 bases between. Material: lung tumor tissue, obtained before any cancer treatment. The chain uses TRBV19 and TRBJ2-1; D uncertain. The source is a man aged 35 to 70 with stage I lung adenocarcinoma. CDR3: CASTPTQTILNEQFF. The CDR3 DNA sequence: TGTGCCAGTACTCCGACCCAGACAATACTCAATGAGCAGTTCTTC.